This T cell receptor (beta chain) was documented in a study of blood T cell repertoires in COVID-19. This clone showed up just a few times. V shed 5 bases and J shed 5 bases, with 18 bases lying between them. In germline, CDR1 is SSHAT, CDR2 FNYEAQ (reference sequence). There are 15 residues in the CDR3. Some clones are missing from TCRdb's copy, which holds only in-frame ones; the method was immunoSEQ multiplex PCR. The sample holds some 310,000 clones, around 86% seen once. This sequence was found in a man aged 45-65 years with active or convalescent COVID-19. V and J are TRBV7-7 and TRBJ2-5, with D possibly TRBD2 on 6 matching bases. The material sequenced was peripheral blood. CDR3 DNA sequence: TGTGCCAGCAGCCTCGGGACTTTTCTGACGGAGACCCAGTACTTC. It is translated as CASSLGTFLTETQYF.